The 7 T cell receptor beta chains presented below share a single source sample, sequenced in a study of cytomegalovirus exposure and HLA in healthy donors (dated by TCRdb to about 2017). The library came from the immunoSEQ multiplex PCR assay. A mixture of 60 forward primers for TCR Vbeta segments and 13 reverse primers for TCR Jbeta segments was used in the multiplex PCR. Entries here come from immuneACCESS through TCRdb and include only in-frame sequences with V and J called. Some clones fail to appear in such tables; in the studies checked, an unresolved V gene covers under half of the shortfall, and the cause of the remainder is unknown. In this sample the table shows about 99,000 clones, 70% to 85% of which occur a single time. 5% to 6% of the sample belongs to the ten largest clones. Material for sequencing was PBMCs. The receptors shown here come from a woman aged 18-29 years in good health and CMV-seropositive.

The DNA for the CDR3 is TGTGCCACCATGCCTTGGCAGAGCAATCAGCCCCAGCATTTT. As protein: CATMPWQSNQPQHF. The chain uses TRBV15 and TRBJ1-5; D is ambiguous. This CDR3 comprises 14 residues. Trimming pared 7 bases from V and 1 base from J, leaving 11 bases between. Germline values: CDR1 LNHNV, CDR2 YYDKDF (reference sequence).

The V gene is TRBV27, the J gene TRBJ2-7, with 7 nucleotides matching TRBD2. Germline V lookup: CDR1 MNHEY, CDR2 SMNVEV (reference sequence). Germline trimming cut 2 bases from V and 2 bases from J; bases unmatched to any gene: 6. The CDR3 extends over 15 amino acids. The CDR3 sequence: CASSLEASGPYEQYF. CDR3 DNA sequence: TGTGCCAGCAGTTTAGAAGCTAGCGGACCCTACGAGCAGTACTTC.

The V gene is TRBV30, the J gene TRBJ1-1; a possible D gene is TRBD1 (5 bases). The CDR3 totals 15 residues. The V gene lost 4 bases and the J gene lost 2 bases, with 17 bases spanning the gap. CDR1 is GTSNPN, CDR2 SVGIG, per germline (reference sequence). The CDR3 protein is CAWTPRQSLNTEAFF. The DNA of the CDR3 is TGTGCCTGGACCCCTAGACAGAGCCTCAACACTGAAGCTTTCTTT.

J is TRBJ2-7 and V is TRBV4-1; 8 positions agree with TRBD2. V gave up 1 base and J gave up 3 bases; unmatched junction bases: 8. Germline V gives CDR1 MGHRA, CDR2 YSYEKL. The CDR3 covers 16 residues. CDR3 residues: CASSQVVREGYYEQYF. DNA for the CDR3: TGCGCCAGCAGCCAAGTTGTTCGGGAGGGCTACTACGAGCAGTACTTC.

The chain recombines TRBV9 with TRBJ2-5, with D unresolved. With 0 bases removed from V and 5 bases from J, the gap between germline ends came to 8 bases. The CDR3 extends over 13 amino acids. CDR1 is SGDLS and CDR2 is YYNGEE in the germline V gene. The CDR3 DNA sequence: TGTGCCAGCAGCGTAGACCCCCGGGAGACCCAGTACTTC. Protein: CASSVDPRETQYF.

The CDR3 here is CASSYLQGASYEQYF. In DNA form, the CDR3 reads TGTGCCAGCAGTTACCTCCAGGGGGCATCCTACGAGCAGTACTTC. The chain recombines TRBV6-6 with TRBJ2-7, with TRBD1 matching 8 bases. The germline V gene encodes CDR1 MNHNY and CDR2 SVGAGI (reference sequence). Trimming removed 2 bases from V and 1 base from J; junction bases left unmatched: 4. CDR3 size: 15 residues.

About this clone itself: With a much larger clone just one base away, this may be a read error. Because the CDR3 is missing its conserved closing phenylalanine or tryptophan, this is likely a read error. The rearrangement joins TRBV23-1 to TRBJ1-5; the match to TRBD1 covers 11 bases. TRBV23-1 is sorted into the ORF group, with uncertain function. J gave up 1 base and V 4 bases, and 6 bases lay outside the gene matches. CDR3 length: 17 amino acids. This CDR3 reads CASSPRTGGSSNQPQHV. CDR3 nucleotide sequence: TGCGCCAGCAGTCCAAGGACAGGGGGCTCAAGCAATCAGCCCCAGCATGTT.